The entry that follows covers one T cell receptor beta chain sequence. No antigen is known for it. This sample stems from a study of shared clonotypes between healthy human individuals. Overall study: Three plates each covered CD4 naive and memory; CD8 naive two, CD8 memory one.

Study-wide results and caveats: Rarefaction analysis demonstrated incomplete sorted-subset sequencing notwithstanding large depth. Generally, estimated richness proved larger in naive subsets than it did in memory subsets.

Trimming shortened V by 3 bases and J by 3 bases, and 9 bases separated the two germline ends. CDR3 length equals 13 residues. The germline V gene encodes CDR1 LNHDA and CDR2 SQIVND (reference sequence). Produced via immunoSEQ multiplex PCR; TCRdb's table is partial and in-frame only. The table lists 2 million to 2.5 million clones, just under 95% of them singletons. This receptor was obtained from a man aged 18 to 30 in good health. Some clones in this sample may be carry-over from other donors' samples. The material sequenced was naive CD4+ T cells from PBMCs. Regarding subset: CD45RA+ positively selected. The chain employs TRBV19 and TRBJ2-7; tentatively, D is TRBD2 (5 bases). This chain's CDR3 is CASSIGNSYEQYF. CDR3 in DNA: TGTGCCAGTAGTATCGGGAACAGCTACGAGCAGTACTTC.